This TCR beta chain is drawn from a study of blood T cell repertoires in COVID-19. Study information: The study drew acute and convalescent COVID-19 samples from the United States, Italy and Spain.

The protocol was immunoSEQ multiplex PCR, while the TCRdb copy is restricted to in-frame clones and leaves out a portion. The table records a few hundred thousand clones, about 89% of them present only once. This clone was recorded once. V lost 6 bases to trimming and J lost 5 bases, with 13 bases between them. CDR1 and CDR2 (germline): MNHEY, SVGAGI. There are 14 residues in the CDR3. This rearrangement joins TRBV6-5 to TRBJ2-2, with D possibly matching TRBD2 (5 bases). Sequencing was done on a sample of peripheral blood. The sequence came from a young woman with COVID-19, enrolled during active disease. The CDR3: CASREGSRTGELFF. In DNA form, the CDR3 reads TGTGCCAGCAGAGAGGGTTCAAGGACCGGGGAGCTGTTTTTT.